Each of the 14 T cell receptor beta chains below was sequenced from the same sample in a study of cytomegalovirus exposure and HLA in healthy donors. Vbeta (60) and Jbeta (13) primers were used in the PCR. Data came from immunoSEQ multiplex PCR; TCRdb stores just in-frame clones and leaves some out. The sample carries some 110,000 clones, 60% to 85% recorded once. Sequencing input: PBMCs. The receptors originated from a man aged 45-60 years in good health and CMV-seropositive.

There are many counts of this clone. This rearrangement joins TRBV7-9 to TRBJ1-1; 8 bases are shared with TRBD1. V trimming: 4 bases; J trimming: 6 bases; junction bases outside the gene matches: 7. The germline V gene has CDR1 SEHNR and CDR2 FQNEAQ (reference sequence). The CDR3 has 14 amino acids. The CDR3 is CASSSGGARAEAFF. CDR3 nucleotides: TGTGCCAGCAGCTCAGGGGGCGCTAGGGCTGAAGCTTTCTTT.

The chain is built from TRBV5-5 and TRBJ1-1; 7 nucleotides match TRBD1. V gave up 4 bases and J gave up 0 bases; unmatched junction bases: 6. This CDR3 contains 15 residues. Germline V gene sequence: CDR1 SGHKS, CDR2 YYEKEE (reference sequence). Written as DNA, the CDR3 is TGTGCCAGCAGCACGGAGGGACAGCTGAACACTGAAGCTTTCTTT. It yields the protein CASSTEGQLNTEAFF.

The chain couples TRBV19 to TRBJ1-3, with D maybe TRBD1 (6 bases). V gave up 7 bases and J gave up 0 bases, with 13 bases separating them. There are 15 residues in the CDR3. From germline, CDR1 is LNHDA and CDR2 SQIVND (reference sequence). As DNA, the CDR3 is TGTGCCAGTACCCGGGACACCAACTCTGGAAACACCATATATTTT. This sequence encodes CASTRDTNSGNTIYF.

The chain has TRBV6-1 and TRBJ2-1, with 13 bases lining up with TRBD2. This CDR3 contains 13 residues. Germline V gene sequence: CDR1 MNHNS, CDR2 SASEGT. V shed 7 bases and J 12 bases; nucleotides not matched to a gene: 6. CDR3 loop: CASTTSGRDVQFF. In nucleotides, the CDR3 is TGTGCCAGCACTACTAGCGGGAGGGACGTGCAGTTCTTC.

The rearrangement uses TRBV6-1 and TRBJ1-5, with a tentative D call TRBD1 (5 bases). Germline CDR1 reads MNHNS; CDR2 reads SASEGT. The ends were cut back, 0 bases at V and 1 base at J, with 10 bases in the middle. CDR3 length: 16 residues. The CDR3 DNA reads as TGTGCCAGCAGTGAAGCGTCGGGGGTCAGCAATCAGCCCCAGCATTTT. Amino acid sequence: CASSEASGVSNQPQHF.

The chain employs TRBV9 and TRBJ1-1; 9 bases map to TRBD1. CDR3 length: 15 amino acids. V was clipped by 2 bases and J by 5 bases; unmatched bases: 7. From germline, CDR1 is SGDLS and CDR2 YYNGEE. The CDR3 nucleotides read TGTGCCAGCAGCGTTTCGGGACAGGGAGGAACTGAAGCTTTCTTT. It is translated as CASSVSGQGGTEAFF. Variable domain in full (rest from reference TRBV9 and TRBJ1-1): DSGVTQTPKHLITATGQRVTLRCSPRSGDLSVYWYQQSLDQGLQFLIQYYNGEERAKGNILERFSAQQFPDLHSELNLSSLELGDSALYFCASSVSGQGGTEAFFGQGTRLTVV.

This clone came up once. The V and J genes are TRBV5-1 and TRBJ2-1, with 10 bases that match TRBD2. The CDR3 is made up of 15 amino acids. Looked up from germline, CDR1 is SGHRS and CDR2 is YFSETQ. J gave up 5 bases and V 1 base, and 3 bases lay outside the gene matches. The CDR3 DNA reads TGCGCCAGCAGCTTGTCGGGACTAGCGAACAATGAGCAGTTCTTC. Encoded protein: CASSLSGLANNEQFF.

CDR3 region: CASSLNGPQGTEAFF. Here the CDR3 DNA reads TGTGCCAGCAGCTTAAACGGACCACAGGGCACTGAAGCTTTCTTT. The chain links TRBV11-2 to TRBJ1-1; perhaps TRBD1 as D (6 bases). Per germline, CDR1 SGHAT and CDR2 FQNNGV. Trimming removed 2 bases at V and 4 bases at J, with 14 bases between. The CDR3 consists of 15 residues.

The rearrangement joins TRBV7-2 to TRBJ2-1, with D perhaps TRBD1 (5 bases). V shed 7 bases and J shed 6 bases, with 16 bases lying between them. The CDR3 is made up of 14 amino acids. Germline V gene sequence: CDR1 SGHTA, CDR2 FQGNSA. CDR3 bases: TGTGCCAGCACTCCCCCAGGGATGGGCAATGAGCAGTTCTTC. This sequence encodes CASTPPGMGNEQFF. Complete variable domain (other parts from reference TRBV7-2 and TRBJ2-1): GAGVSQSPSNKVTEKGKDVELRCDPISGHTALYWYRQSLGQGLEFLIYFQGNSAPDKSGLPSDRFSAERTGGSVSTLTIQRTQQEDSAVYLCASTPPGMGNEQFFGPGTRLTVL.

The chain joins TRBV19 to TRBJ2-1, with 8 nucleotides matching TRBD2. This CDR3 is built from 13 residues. Germline lookup yields CDR1 LNHDA and CDR2 SQIVND (reference sequence). With V trimmed by 9 bases and J by 4 bases, 5 bases remained unmatched. The CDR3 region is CASGRALYNEQFF. The CDR3 bases are TGTGCCAGCGGGAGGGCCTTATACAATGAGCAGTTCTTC.

The J gene is TRBJ1-1, the V gene TRBV5-1; no reliable D call. Germline-derived CDR1 and CDR2 are SGHRS and YFSETQ. With 4 bases removed from V and 2 bases from J, the gap between germline ends came to 9 bases. The CDR3 is 13 amino acids. As DNA, the CDR3 is TGCGCCAGCAGCGTCCGGGGTAACACTGAAGCTTTCTTT. This sequence encodes CASSVRGNTEAFF. The full variable domain, with the rest looked up from reference TRBV5-1 and TRBJ1-1, is KAGVTQTPRYLIKTRGQQVTLSCSPISGHRSVSWYQQTPGQGLQFLFEYFSETQRNKGNFPGRFSGRQFSNSRSEMNVSTLELGDSALYLCASSVRGNTEAFFGQGTRLTVV.

V gene TRBV7-9 combines with J gene TRBJ1-1, with 9 bases fitting TRBD1. The CDR3 runs to 15 residues. CDR1 is SEHNR and CDR2 is FQNEAQ in the germline V gene (reference sequence). The trim removed 0 bases at V and 4 bases at J, leaving 3 bases unmatched. CDR3 sequence: CASSLAGTGITEAFF. CDR3 DNA: TGTGCCAGCAGCTTAGCCGGGACAGGGATCACTGAAGCTTTCTTT.

V usage is TRBV18 and J usage is TRBJ1-1; D is unclear. Germline V gene lookup returns CDR1 KGHSH and CDR2 LQKENI. V lost 5 bases to trimming and J lost 0 bases, with 4 bases between them. The CDR3 is 12 residues long. This CDR3 is CASSSMNTEAFF. CDR3 coding DNA: TGTGCCAGCTCATCTATGAACACTGAAGCTTTCTTT.

V usage is TRBV29-1 and J usage is TRBJ2-7; D may be TRBD2 (5 bases). Germline V CDR1 and CDR2: SQVTM, ANQGSEA. The CDR3 has 11 residues. Between the trimmed V and J ends, which lost 4 bases and 5 bases, there was a span of 9 bases. The DNA for the CDR3 is TGCAGCGTTGTTTCGGGGAACGAGCAGTACTTC. Protein product: CSVVSGNEQYF.